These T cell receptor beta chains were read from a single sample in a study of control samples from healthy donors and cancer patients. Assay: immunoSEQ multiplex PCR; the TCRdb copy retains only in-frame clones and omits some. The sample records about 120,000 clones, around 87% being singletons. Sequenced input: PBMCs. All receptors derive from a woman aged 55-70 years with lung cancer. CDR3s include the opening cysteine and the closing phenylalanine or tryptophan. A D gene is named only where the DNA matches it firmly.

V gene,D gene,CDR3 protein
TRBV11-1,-,CASSLTDSYSYEQYF
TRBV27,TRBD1,CASSPRQGAVQPQHF
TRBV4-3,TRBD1,CASSSGTGAYEQYF
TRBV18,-,CASSPGSSANYGYTF
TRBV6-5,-,CASSSSSTGGTDTQYF
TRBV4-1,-,CASSQGPGGALNTGELFF
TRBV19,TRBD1,CASSRVSGTGGFEAFF
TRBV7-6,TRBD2,CASSYLGGALKETQYF
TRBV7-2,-,CASSLGYQETQYF
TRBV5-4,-,CASSPVGAYEQYF
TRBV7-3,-,CASSPVAFKSYNEQFF
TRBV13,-,CASSFRLRGSLDEQYF
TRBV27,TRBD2,CASRPTLAANTGELFF
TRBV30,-,CAWRGAREAFF
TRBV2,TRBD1,CASSDPSTGAYGYTF
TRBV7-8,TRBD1,CASSSRTGGTEAFF
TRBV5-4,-,CASSLGWGDEQFF
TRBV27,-,CASRPRPWENTGELFF
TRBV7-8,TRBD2,CASSLGVTSGRNNEQFF
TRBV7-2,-,CASSFAASETQYF
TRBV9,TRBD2,CASSIGLAGMGEQYF
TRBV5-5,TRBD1,CASSRTGGIDQPQHF
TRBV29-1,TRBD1,CSVYGGQGASDTQYF
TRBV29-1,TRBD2,CSEWTSGSDADTQYF
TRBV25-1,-,CASSEFGARAEAFF
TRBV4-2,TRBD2,CASSLGGSSYEQYF
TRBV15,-,CATSRDWQASYGYTF
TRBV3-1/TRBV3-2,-,CASSQVAETQYF
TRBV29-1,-,CSVGDWASPTYGYTF
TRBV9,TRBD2,CASSVGLPRSGSDEQFF
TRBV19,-,CASTLNTGELFF
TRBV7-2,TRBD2,CASSLESAGGADTQYF
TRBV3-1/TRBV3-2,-,CASSLGMGTGGNTIYF
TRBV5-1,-,CASSLDRNYGYTF
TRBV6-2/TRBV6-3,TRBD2,CASSTPGTTRYEQYF
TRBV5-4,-,CASSLARGNEQYF
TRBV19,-,CASRPPQGVNQPQHF
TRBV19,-,CASSILSGENSNQPQHF
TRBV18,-,CASSPLGQGRGETQYF
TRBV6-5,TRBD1,CASIGTGHGNTIYF
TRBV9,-,CASSASQGEAFF
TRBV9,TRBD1,CASSVEGGQGMWGYTF
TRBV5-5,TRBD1,CASTLLGDRGEKLFF
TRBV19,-,CASSIPNYGYTF
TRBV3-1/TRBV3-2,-,CASRLIPQETQYF
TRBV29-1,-,CSVLLNTEAFF
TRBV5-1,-,CASSLVRGGPFTYEQYF
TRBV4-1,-,CASSQGQRGRSTDTQYF
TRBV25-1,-,CASSTSRKMGTEAFF
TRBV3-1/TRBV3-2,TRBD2,CASSPPRTSGIYNEQFF